Sequencing of this T cell receptor beta chain was carried out in a study of CD8+ T cells in alopecia areata. Study details: Patients took tofacitinib for 6 to 18 months, followed by 6 drug-free months.

Reverse transcribed after extraction, RNA yielded cDNA as the sequencing template. Repertoires were generated with immunoSEQ multiplex PCR, while TCRdb's copy carries only in-frame clones and drops some. Among 90,000 to 120,000 clones, less than 90% were seen once, and the ten largest hold around a quarter. The CDR3 contains 15 residues. Germline CDR1 and CDR2: MGHRA and YSYEKL. V was trimmed by 0 bases and J by 4 bases, leaving 13 bases between them. Documented treatment: oral pan-JAK inhibitor, 5-10 mg twice daily. V usage is TRBV4-1 and J usage is TRBJ2-7; TRBD2 might be the D (5 bases). The sequence was obtained from a human donor with alopecia areata. The source material was CD8+ T cells sorted from blood, sampled at week 24, from a patient treated with tofacitinib. The CDR3 sequence is CASSQDPGVGYEQYF. In nucleotides, the CDR3 is TGCGCCAGCAGCCAAGACCCCGGGGTCGGGTACGAGCAGTACTTC.